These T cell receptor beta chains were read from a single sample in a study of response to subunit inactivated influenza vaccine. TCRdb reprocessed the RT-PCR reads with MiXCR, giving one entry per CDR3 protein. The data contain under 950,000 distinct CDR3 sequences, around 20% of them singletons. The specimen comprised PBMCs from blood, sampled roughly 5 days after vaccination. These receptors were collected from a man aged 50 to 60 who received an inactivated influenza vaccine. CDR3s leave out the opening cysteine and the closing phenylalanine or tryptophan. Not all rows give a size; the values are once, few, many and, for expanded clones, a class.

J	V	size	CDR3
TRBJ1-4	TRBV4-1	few	ASSPRTNEKLF
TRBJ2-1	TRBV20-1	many	SARDFESLFAF
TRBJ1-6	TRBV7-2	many	ASSPSRVSNSPLH
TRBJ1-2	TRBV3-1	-	ASSQDIAYGYT
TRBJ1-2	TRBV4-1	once	ASSQPPGLLYGYT
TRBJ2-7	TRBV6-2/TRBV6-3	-	ASSYDPSTFYEQY
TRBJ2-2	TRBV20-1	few	SARDWTANTGELF
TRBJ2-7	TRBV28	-	ASRDRGRIPYEQY
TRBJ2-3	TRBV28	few	ASSFLAGGGTDTQY
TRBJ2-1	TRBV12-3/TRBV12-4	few	ASSQPGLAGYEQF
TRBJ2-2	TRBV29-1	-	SDKPYGIGELF
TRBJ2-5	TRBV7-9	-	ASSFSTGQETQY
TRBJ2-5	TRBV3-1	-	ASTQVSGLPGTQY
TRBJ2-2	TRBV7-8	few	ASSLMAQGGTGELF
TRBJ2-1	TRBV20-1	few	SAEWVGRYNEQF
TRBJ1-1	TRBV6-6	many	ASLDGGTEAF
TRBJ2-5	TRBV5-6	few	ASSLAVTSGQETQY
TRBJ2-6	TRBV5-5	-	ASSFRPGGANVLT
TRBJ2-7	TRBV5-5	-	ASSLYRPDEQY
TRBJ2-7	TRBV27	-	ASSPAVDGYEQY
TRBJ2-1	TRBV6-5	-	ASSYSLAGGNNEQF
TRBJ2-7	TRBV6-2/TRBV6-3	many	ASRQGYEQY
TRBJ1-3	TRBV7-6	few	ASSGRPKGPTGNTIY
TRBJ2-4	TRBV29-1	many	SVGWQGENIQY
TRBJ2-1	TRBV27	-	ASSLSLGHYNEQF
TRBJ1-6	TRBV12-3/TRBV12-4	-	ASSLARGQNNSPLH
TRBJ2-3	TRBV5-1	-	ASSLGSGAWDTQY
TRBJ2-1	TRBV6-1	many	ASRRSGSTYNEQF
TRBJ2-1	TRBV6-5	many	ASSYSPGDNEQF
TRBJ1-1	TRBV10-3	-	ASEPATRAAEAF
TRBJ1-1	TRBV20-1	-	SAREVWDTDGAF
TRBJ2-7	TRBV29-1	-	SVETRTGREQY
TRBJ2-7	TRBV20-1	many	SARDLRGEQY
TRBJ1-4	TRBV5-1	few	ASSKRGANEKLF
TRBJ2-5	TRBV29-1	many	SETTGGTETQY
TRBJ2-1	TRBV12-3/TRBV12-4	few	ASSLFGSSYNEQF
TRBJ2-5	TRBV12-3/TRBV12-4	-	ASSPATFEETQY
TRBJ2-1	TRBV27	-	ASSLLTSGRGNEQF
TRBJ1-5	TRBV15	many	ATSREQISQPQH
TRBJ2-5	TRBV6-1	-	ASERGLAEIWAPKETQY
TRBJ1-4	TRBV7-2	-	ASSASGEINEKLF
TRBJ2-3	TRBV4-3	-	ASSQDGTGYTDTQY
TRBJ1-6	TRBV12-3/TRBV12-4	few	ASSSWTRSNSPLH
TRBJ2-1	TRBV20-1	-	SVPREGDEQF
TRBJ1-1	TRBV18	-	ASSPGAGVGTEAF
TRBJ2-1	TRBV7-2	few	ASSSRQGAIEQF
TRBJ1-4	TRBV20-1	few	SARDGSNEKLF
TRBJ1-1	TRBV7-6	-	ASRKDGNTEAF
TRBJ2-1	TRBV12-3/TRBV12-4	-	ASSLSGSLYNEQF
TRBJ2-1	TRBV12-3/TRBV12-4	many	ASSYVGYEQF
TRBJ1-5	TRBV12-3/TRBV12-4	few	ASSPWGNQPQH
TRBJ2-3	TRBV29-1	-	SVEGGTSTDTQY
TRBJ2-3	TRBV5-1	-	ASSLPSGMADTQY
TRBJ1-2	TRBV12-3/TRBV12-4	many	ASRGQGNYGYT
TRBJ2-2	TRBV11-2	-	ASSLDRTYTGELF
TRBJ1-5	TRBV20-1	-	SPEDRGRSSNQPQH
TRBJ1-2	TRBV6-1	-	ASQPGGDYGYT
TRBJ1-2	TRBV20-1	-	SASLFQGADSDGYT
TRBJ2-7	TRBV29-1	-	SVMAATYEQY